This T cell receptor beta chain was identified in a study of Tregs in tolerant kidney transplant recipients. The CDR3 has 14 residues. The germline V gene has CDR1 LNHDA and CDR2 SQIVND (reference sequence). The germline V and J ends were trimmed by 5 bases and 4 bases, with 11 bases remaining between them. Points on this clone: No antigen is known for it.

Study-wide points: Validation in larger populations is needed because few patients were studied. No direct test of biological reproducibility was done here. The most relevant donor-specific Treg TCRbeta repertoire apparently came from expansion with activated donor B cells.

TCRdb's copy holds only in-frame clones and misses some; the assay was immunoSEQ multiplex PCR. The repertoire holds 110,000 or so clones, with about 90% as singletons. Unstimulated Tregs (CD4+CD25+CD127-) and CD4+CD25- non-Tregs were sorted from PBMCs. The source of this sequence is a human donor in good health. The specimen was CD4+ T cells from blood. V is TRBV19 and J is TRBJ1-4, with D possibly TRBD1 on 6 matching bases. DNA for the CDR3: TGTGCCAGTAGTCCGAGGGGGGGTAATGAAAAACTGTTTTTT. Its translation is CASSPRGGNEKLFF. The full variable domain, with the rest looked up from reference TRBV19 and TRBJ1-4, is DGGITQSPKYLFRKEGQNVTLSCEQNLNHDAMYWYRQDPGQGLRLIYYSQIVNDFQKGDIAEGYSVSREKKESFPLTVTSAQKNPTAFYLCASSPRGGNEKLFFGSGTQLSVL.